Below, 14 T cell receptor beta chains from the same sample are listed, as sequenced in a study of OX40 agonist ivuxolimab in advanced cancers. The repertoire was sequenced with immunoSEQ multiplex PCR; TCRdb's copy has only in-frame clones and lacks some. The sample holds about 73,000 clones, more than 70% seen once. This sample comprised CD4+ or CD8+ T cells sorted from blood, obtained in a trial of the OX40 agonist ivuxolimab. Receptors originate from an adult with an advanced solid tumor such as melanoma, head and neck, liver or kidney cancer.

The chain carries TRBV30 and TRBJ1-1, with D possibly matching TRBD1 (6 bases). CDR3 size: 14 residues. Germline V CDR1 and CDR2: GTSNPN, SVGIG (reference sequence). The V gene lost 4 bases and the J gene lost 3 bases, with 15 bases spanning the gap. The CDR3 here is CAWTLGQGHTEAFF. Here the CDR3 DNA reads TGTGCCTGGACCCTAGGGCAGGGGCACACTGAAGCTTTCTTT. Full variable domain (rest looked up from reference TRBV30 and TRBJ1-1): SQTIHQWPATLVQPVGSPLSLECTVEGTSNPNLYWYRQAAGRGLQLLFYSVGIGQISSEVPQNLSASRPQDRQFILSSKKLLLSDSGFYLCAWTLGQGHTEAFFGQGTRLTVV.

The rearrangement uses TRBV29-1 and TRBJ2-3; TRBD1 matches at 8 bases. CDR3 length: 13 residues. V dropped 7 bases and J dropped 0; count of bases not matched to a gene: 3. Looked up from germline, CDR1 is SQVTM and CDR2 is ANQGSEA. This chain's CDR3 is CSAGQGSTDTQYF. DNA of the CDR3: TGCAGCGCAGGACAGGGCAGCACAGATACGCAGTATTTT.

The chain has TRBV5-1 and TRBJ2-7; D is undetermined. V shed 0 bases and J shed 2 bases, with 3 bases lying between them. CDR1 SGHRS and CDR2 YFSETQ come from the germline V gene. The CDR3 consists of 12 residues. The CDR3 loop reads CASSLEAYEQYF. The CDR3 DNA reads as TGCGCCAGCAGCTTGGAGGCCTACGAGCAGTACTTC.

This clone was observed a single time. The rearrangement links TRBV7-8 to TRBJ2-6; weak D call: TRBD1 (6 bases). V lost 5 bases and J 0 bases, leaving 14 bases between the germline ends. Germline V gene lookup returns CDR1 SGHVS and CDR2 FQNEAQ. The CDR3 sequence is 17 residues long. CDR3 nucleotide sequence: TGTGCCAGCAGCCTACAGGGACGGATCTCTGGGGCCAACGTCCTGACTTTC. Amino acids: CASSLQGRISGANVLTF.

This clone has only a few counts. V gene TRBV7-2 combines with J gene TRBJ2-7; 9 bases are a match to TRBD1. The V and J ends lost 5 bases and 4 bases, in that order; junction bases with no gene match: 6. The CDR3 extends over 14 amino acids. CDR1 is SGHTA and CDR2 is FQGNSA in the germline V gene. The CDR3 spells CASSITGGKYEQYF. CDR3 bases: TGTGCCAGCAGCATCACAGGGGGCAAGTACGAGCAGTACTTC. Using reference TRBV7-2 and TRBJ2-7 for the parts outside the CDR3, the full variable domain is GAGVSQSPSNKVTEKGKDVELRCDPISGHTALYWYRQSLGQGLEFLIYFQGNSAPDKSGLPSDRFSAERTGGSVSTLTIQRTQQEDSAVYLCASSITGGKYEQYFGPGTRLTVT.

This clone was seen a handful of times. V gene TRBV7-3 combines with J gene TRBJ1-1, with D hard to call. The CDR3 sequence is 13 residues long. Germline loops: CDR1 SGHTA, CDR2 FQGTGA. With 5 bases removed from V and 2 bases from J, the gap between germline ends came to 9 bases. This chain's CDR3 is CASSTQRNTEAFF. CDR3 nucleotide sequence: TGTGCCAGCAGCACCCAGAGAAACACTGAAGCTTTCTTT.

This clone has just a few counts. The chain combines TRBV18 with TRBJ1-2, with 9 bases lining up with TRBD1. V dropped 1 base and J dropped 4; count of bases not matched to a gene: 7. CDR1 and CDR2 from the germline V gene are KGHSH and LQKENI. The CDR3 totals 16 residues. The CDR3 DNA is TGTGCCAGCTCACCACGGGAACAGGGGGCAGGCTATGGCTACACCTTC. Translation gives CASSPREQGAGYGYTF.

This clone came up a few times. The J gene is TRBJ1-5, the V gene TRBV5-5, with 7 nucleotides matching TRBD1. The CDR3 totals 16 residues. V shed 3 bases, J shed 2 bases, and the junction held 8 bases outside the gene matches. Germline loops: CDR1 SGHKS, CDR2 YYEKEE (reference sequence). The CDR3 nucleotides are TGTGCCAGCAGCTCGACAGGGTACGCTGGCAATCAGCCCCAGCATTTT. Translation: CASSSTGYAGNQPQHF.

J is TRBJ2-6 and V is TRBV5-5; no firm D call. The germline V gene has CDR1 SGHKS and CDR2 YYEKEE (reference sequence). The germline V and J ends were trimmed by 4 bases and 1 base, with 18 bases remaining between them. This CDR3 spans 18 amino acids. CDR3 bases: TGTGCCAGCAGCCCGAGAACCCCGAATTGGTCTGGGGCCAACGTCCTGACTTTC. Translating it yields CASSPRTPNWSGANVLTF.

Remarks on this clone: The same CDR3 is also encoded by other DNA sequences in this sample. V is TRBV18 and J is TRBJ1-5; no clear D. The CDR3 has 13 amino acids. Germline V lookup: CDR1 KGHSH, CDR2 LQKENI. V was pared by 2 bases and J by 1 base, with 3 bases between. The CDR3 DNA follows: TGTGCCAGCTCACCAGACAGCAATCAGCCCCAGCATTTT. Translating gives CASSPDSNQPQHF.

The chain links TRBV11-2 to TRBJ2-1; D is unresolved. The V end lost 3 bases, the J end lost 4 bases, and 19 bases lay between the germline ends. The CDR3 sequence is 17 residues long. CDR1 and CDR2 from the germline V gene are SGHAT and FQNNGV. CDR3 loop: CASSFLEGSRMYNEQFF. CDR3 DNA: TGTGCCAGCAGCTTCTTAGAAGGCAGCAGGATGTACAATGAGCAGTTCTTC.

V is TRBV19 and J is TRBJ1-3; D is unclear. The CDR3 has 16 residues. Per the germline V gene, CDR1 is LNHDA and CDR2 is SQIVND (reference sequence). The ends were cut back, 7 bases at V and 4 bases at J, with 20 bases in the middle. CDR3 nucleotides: TGTGCCAGTATGATCGGGCGGAAGATATTCGGAAACACCATATATTTT. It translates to CASMIGRKIFGNTIYF.

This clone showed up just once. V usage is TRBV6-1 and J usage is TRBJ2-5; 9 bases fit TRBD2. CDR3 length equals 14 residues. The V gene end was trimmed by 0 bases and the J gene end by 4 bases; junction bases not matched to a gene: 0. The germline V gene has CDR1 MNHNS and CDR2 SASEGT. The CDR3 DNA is TGTGCCAGCAGTGAAGCACTAGCGGGAGAGACCCAGTACTTC. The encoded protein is CASSEALAGETQYF.

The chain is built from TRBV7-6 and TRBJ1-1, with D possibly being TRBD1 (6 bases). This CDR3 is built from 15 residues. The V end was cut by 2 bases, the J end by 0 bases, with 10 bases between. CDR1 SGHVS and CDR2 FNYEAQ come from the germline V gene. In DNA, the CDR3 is TGTGCCAGCAGCTTAAATGGACAGTTGAACACTGAAGCTTTCTTT. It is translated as CASSLNGQLNTEAFF. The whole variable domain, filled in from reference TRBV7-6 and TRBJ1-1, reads GAGVSQSPRYKVTKRGQDVALRCDPISGHVSLYWYRQALGQGPEFLTYFNYEAQQDKSGLPNDRFSAERPEGSISTLTIQRTEQRDSAMYRCASSLNGQLNTEAFFGQGTRLTVV.